This TCR beta chain was recovered during a study of blood T cell repertoires in COVID-19. Produced via immunoSEQ multiplex PCR; TCRdb's table is partial and in-frame only. The data show under 150,000 clones, with about 85% seen just once and 6.2% held by the top ten. CDR1 and CDR2 from the germline V gene are SEHNR and FQNEAQ (reference sequence). J gave up 3 bases and V 7 bases, and 23 bases lay outside the gene matches. The CDR3 has 19 amino acids. Specimen: PBMCs or T cells enriched from blood (not recorded which). The origin of this receptor is a woman aged 40 to 50 who had recovered from COVID-19. The J gene is TRBJ1-1, the V gene TRBV7-9; the match to TRBD1 covers 7 bases. DNA for the CDR3: TGTGCCAGCACCCCAATAGGGGGCAGGGGAGAAATCCAGGACACTGAAGCTTTCTTT. Translating gives CASTPIGGRGEIQDTEAFF.